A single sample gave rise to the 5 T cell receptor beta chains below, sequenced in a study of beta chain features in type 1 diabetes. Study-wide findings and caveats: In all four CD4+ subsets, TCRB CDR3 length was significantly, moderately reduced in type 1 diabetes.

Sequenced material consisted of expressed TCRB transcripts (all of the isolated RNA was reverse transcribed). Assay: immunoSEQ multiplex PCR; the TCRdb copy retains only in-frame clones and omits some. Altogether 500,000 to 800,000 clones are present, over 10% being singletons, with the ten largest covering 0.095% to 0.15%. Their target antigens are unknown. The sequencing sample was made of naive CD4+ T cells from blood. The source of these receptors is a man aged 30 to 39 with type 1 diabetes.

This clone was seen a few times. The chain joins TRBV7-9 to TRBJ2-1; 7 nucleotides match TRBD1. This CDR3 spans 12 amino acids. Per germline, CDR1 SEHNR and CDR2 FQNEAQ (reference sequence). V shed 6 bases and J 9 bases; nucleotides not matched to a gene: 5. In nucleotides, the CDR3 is TGTGCCAGCAGTTGGGACAGCGGTGAGCAGTTCTTC. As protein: CASSWDSGEQFF.

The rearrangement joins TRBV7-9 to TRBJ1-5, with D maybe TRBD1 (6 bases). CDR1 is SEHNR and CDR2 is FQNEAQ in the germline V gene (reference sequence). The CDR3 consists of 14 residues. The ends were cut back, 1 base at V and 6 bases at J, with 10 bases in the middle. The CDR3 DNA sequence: TGTGCCAGCAGCTTAGGGAGGACAGCTCAGCCCCAGCATTTT. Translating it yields CASSLGRTAQPQHF.

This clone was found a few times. In DNA, the CDR3 is TGTGCCAGCAACGTGGCGGAGACCCAGTACTTC. Its translation: CASNVAETQYF. The chain is built from TRBV7-9 and TRBJ2-5; D is unresolved. Trimming took off 7 bases at V and 5 bases at J, with 8 bases between the two ends. CDR1 SEHNR and CDR2 FQNEAQ come from the germline V gene (reference sequence). The length of the CDR3 is 11 residues.

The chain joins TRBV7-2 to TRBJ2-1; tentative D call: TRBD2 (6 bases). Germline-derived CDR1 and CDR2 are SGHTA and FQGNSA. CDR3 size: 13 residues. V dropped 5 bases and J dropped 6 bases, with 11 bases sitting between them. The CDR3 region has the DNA TGTGCCAGCAGCCTCTCGACTAGCAATGAGCAGTTCTTC. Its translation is CASSLSTSNEQFF.

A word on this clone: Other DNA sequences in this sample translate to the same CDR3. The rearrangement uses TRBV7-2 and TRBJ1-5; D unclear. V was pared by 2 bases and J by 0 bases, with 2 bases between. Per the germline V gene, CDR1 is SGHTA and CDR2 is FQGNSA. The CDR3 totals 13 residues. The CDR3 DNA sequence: TGTGCCAGCAGCTTAAATAGCAATCAGCCCCAGCATTTT. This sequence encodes CASSLNSNQPQHF. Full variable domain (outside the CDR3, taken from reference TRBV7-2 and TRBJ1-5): GAGVSQSPSNKVTEKGKDVELRCDPISGHTALYWYRQSLGQGLEFLIYFQGNSAPDKSGLPSDRFSAERTGGSVSTLTIQRTQQEDSAVYLCASSLNSNQPQHFGDGTRLSIL.